This T cell receptor beta chain was profiled in a study of T-cell reconstitution after alpha-beta-depleted transplantation in children. This clonotype was observed at least ten times. Its antigen is currently unknown. Preparation of the TCRbeta library involved a method that used unique molecular identifiers. TCRdb ran MiXCR on the PCR reads and lists one entry per CDR3 protein. Of 480,000 or so distinct CDR3 sequences listed, more than 9% are singletons. Findings and limits, study-wide: Surviving recipient T cells and intrathymic progenitors accounted for some patients' high TCRbeta diversity at day 60. At around two months after transplant, the alpha-beta T cells were reportedly derived from several hundred expanded clones that came from non-depleted graft cells. By one year post-transplant, T-cell counts and diversity largely arose from T cells that were newly produced.

The CDR3 has 11 amino acids. V lost 7 bases, J lost 7 bases, and 11 bases lay in between. Germline loops: CDR1 MNHEY, CDR2 SVGEGT. Sequenced material: PBMCs, taken before TCRalphabeta/CD19-depleted stem cell transplant. This TCR came from a child younger than 10 with inherited bone marrow failure, due to receive a stem cell transplant. The V and J genes are TRBV6-2 or TRBV6-3 and TRBJ2-7; unclear D gene. The CDR3 protein is CASTADTEQYF. Written as DNA, the CDR3 is TGTGCCAGCACCGCCGACACTGAGCAGTACTTC.